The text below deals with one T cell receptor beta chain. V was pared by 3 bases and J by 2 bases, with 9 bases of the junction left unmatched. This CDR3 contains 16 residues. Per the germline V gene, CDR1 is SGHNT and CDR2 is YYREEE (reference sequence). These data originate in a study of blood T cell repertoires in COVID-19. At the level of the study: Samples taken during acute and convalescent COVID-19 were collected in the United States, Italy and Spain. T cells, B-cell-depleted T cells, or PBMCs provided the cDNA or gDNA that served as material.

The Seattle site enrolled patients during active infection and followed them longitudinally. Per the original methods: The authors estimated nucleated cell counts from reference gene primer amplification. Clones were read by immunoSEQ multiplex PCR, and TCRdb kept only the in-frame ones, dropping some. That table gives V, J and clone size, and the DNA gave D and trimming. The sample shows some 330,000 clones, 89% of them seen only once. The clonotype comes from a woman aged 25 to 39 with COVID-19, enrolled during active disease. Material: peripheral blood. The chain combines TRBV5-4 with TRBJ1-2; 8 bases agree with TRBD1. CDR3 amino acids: CASSSQQDRENYGYTF. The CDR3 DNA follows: TGTGCCAGCAGCTCACAACAGGACAGGGAGAACTATGGCTACACCTTC.